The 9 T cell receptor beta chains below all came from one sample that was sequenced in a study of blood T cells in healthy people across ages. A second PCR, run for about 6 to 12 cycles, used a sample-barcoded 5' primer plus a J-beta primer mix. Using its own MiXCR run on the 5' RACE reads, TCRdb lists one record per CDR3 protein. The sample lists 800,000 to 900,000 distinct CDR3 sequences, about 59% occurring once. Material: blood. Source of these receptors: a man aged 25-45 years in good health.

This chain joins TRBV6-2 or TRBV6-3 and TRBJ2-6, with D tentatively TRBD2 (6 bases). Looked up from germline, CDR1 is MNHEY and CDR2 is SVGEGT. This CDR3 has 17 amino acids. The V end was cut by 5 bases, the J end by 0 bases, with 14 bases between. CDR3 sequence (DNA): TGTGCCAGCAGTAACCCGGGACTCCCCTCTGGGGCCAACGTCCTGACTTTC. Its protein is CASSNPGLPSGANVLTF.

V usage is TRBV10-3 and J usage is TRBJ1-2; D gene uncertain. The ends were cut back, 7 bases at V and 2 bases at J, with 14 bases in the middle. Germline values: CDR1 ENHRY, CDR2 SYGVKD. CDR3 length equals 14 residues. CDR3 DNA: TGTGCCATCACGAGGGAGGGCCAAAACTATGGCTACACCTTC. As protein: CAITREGQNYGYTF.

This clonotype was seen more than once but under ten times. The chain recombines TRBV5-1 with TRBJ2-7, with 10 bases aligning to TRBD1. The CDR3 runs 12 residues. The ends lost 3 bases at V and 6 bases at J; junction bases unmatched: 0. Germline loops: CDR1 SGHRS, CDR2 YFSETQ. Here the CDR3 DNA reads TGCGCCAGCAGCTGGACAGGGGGCGAGCAGTACTTC. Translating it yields CASSWTGGEQYF.

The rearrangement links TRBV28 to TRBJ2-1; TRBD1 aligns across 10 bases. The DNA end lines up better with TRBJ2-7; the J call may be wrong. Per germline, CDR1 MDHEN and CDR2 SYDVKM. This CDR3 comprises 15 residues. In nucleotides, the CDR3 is TGTGCCAGCACCGTGGGGGACAGGGGCTACAATGAGCAGTACTTC. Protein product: CASTVGDRGYNEQYF.

This CDR3 is CASSRQAGRDTGELFF. DNA of the CDR3: TGCGCCAGCAGCCGACAAGCGGGGAGAGATACCGGGGAGCTGTTTTTT. The chain recombines TRBV4-3 with TRBJ2-2, with 7 bases lining up with TRBD2. V gave up 4 bases and J gave up 5 bases; unmatched junction bases: 10. CDR1 is LGHNA, CDR2 YSLEER, per germline. CDR3 size: 16 residues.

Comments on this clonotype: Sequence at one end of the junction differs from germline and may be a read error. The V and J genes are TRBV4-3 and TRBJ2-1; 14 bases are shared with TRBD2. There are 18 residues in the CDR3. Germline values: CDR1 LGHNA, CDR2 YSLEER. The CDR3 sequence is CVSSPGLAGGIAYNEQFF. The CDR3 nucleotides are TGCGTCAGCAGCCCAGGACTAGCGGGGGGCATCGCCTACAATGAGCAGTTCTTC.

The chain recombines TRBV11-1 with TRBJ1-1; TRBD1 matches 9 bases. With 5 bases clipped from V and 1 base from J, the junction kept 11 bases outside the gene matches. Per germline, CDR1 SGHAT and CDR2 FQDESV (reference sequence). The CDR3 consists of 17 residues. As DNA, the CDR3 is TGTGCCAGCAGCCACGGTGGGACAGGGATTAAGAACACTGAAGCTTTCTTT. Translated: CASSHGGTGIKNTEAFF.

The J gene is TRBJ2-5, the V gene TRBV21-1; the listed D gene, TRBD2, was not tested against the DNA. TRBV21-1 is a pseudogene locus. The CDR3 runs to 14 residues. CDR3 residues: CASRLLSGGPPQYF. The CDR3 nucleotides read TGTGCCAGCAGGTTGCTTAGCGGGGGCCCGCCCCAGTACTTC.

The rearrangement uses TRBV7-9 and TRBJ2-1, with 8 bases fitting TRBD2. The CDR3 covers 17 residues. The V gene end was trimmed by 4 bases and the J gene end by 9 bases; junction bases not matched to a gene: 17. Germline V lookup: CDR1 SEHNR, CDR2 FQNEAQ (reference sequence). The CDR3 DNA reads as TGTGCCAGCAGCTCCCCGGGGGGGTCCATCGCTCCGGGTGAGCAGTTCTTC. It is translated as CASSSPGGSIAPGEQFF.